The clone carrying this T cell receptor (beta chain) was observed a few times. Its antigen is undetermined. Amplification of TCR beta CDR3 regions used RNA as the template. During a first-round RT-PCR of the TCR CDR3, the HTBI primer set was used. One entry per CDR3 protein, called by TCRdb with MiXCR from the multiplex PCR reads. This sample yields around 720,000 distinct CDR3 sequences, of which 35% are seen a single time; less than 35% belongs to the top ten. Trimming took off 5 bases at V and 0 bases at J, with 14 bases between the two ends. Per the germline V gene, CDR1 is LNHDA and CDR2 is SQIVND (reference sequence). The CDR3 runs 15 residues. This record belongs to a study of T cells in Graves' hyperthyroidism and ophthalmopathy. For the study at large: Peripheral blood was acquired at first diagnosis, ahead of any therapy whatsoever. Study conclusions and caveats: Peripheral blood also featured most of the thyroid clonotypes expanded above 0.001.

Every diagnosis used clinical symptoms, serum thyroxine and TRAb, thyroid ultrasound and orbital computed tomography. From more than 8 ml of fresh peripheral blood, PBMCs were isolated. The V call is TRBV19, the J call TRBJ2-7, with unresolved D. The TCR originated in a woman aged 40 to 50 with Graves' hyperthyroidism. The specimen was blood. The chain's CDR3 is CASSPSLSYSYEQYF. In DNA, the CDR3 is TGTGCCAGTAGTCCCTCTCTCAGCTACTCCTACGAGCAGTACTTC.